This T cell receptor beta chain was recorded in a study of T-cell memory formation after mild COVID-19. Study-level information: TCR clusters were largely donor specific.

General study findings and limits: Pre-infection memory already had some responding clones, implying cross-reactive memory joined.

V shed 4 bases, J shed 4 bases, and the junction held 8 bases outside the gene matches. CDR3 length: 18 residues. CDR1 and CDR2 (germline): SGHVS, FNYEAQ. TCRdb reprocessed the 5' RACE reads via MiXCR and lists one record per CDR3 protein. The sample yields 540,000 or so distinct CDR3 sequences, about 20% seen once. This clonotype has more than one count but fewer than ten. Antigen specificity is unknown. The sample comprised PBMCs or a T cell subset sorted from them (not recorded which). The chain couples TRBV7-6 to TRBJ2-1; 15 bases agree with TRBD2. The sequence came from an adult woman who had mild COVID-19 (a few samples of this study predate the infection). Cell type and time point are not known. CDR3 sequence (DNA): TGTGCCAGCAGCTCCTCCAGGACTAGCGGGGGGGTTTACAATGAGCAGTTCTTC. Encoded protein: CASSSSRTSGGVYNEQFF.